This passage covers 5 T cell receptor beta chains from one sample sequenced in a study of T cell responses to AZD1222 COVID-19 vaccine. The protocol was immunoSEQ multiplex PCR, while the TCRdb copy is restricted to in-frame clones and leaves out a portion. The table shows more than 150,000 clones, with under 95% occurring only once. Sequenced here: peripheral blood, sampled 28 days after the second AZD1222 dose. The receptors originated from an adult who received the AZD1222 COVID-19 vaccine.

V usage is TRBV9 and J usage is TRBJ1-1; D not certain. Germline CDR1 is SGDLS and CDR2 is YYNGEE. There are 15 residues in the CDR3. V lost 0 bases, J lost 6 bases, and 15 bases lay in between. CDR3 amino acids: CASSVGNREGAEAFF. CDR3 nucleotide sequence: TGTGCCAGCAGCGTAGGGAATCGGGAGGGTGCTGAAGCTTTCTTT.

The rearrangement links TRBV10-2 to TRBJ2-3; TRBD1 matches 7 bases. The germline V gene encodes CDR1 WSHSY and CDR2 SAAADI. The CDR3 is made up of 12 amino acids. V trimming: 8 bases; J trimming: 1 base; junction bases outside the gene matches: 0. The CDR3 DNA reads as TGCGCCAGCGGGACAGGCACAGATACGCAGTATTTT. Translated, it gives CASGTGTDTQYF.

J is TRBJ1-6 and V is TRBV28; no clear D. Germline values: CDR1 MDHEN, CDR2 SYDVKM. This CDR3 comprises 13 residues. Between the trimmed V and J ends, which lost 4 bases and 7 bases, there was a span of 8 bases. The CDR3 region has the DNA TGTGCCAGCAGTTCGGCCCGAAATTCACCCCTCCACTTT. Translating gives CASSSARNSPLHF.

The chain recombines TRBV7-2 with TRBJ1-2; D might be TRBD1 (5 bases). The CDR3 runs to 13 residues. Trimming cost V 1 base and J 8 bases, with 11 bases left between them. Germline CDR1 and CDR2: SGHTA and FQGNSA. The CDR3 loop reads CASSLVRGEGYTF. The CDR3 region has the DNA TGTGCCAGCAGCTTAGTACGGGGGGAAGGCTACACCTTC.

The chain has TRBV15 and TRBJ1-2; no firm D call. The CDR3 consists of 15 residues. Germline loops: CDR1 LNHNV, CDR2 YYDKDF (reference sequence). Trimming stripped 0 bases from V and 0 bases from J, with 8 bases between. The CDR3 protein is CATSRETASNYGYTF. Here the CDR3 DNA reads TGTGCCACCAGCAGAGAAACAGCCTCTAACTATGGCTACACCTTC.